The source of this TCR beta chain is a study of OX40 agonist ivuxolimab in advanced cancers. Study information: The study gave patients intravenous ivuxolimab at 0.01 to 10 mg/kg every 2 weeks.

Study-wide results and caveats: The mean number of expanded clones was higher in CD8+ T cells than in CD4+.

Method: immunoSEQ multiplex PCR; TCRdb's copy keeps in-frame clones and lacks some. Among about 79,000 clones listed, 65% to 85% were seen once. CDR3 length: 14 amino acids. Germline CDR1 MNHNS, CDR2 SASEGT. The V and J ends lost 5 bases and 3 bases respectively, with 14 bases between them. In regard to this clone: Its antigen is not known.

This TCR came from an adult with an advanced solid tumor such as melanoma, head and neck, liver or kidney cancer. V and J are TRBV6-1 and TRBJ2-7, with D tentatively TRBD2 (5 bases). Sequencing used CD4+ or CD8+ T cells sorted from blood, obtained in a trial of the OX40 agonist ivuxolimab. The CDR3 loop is CASSFSGLYYEQYF. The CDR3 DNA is TGTGCCAGCAGTTTTTCCGGACTTTACTACGAGCAGTACTTC.